Here is one T cell receptor (beta chain) with its context. Sequencing used immunoSEQ multiplex PCR; TCRdb keeps in-frame clones, though not all of them. The table includes around 130,000 clones, roughly 90% detected once. The data derive from a study of control samples from healthy donors and cancer patients. The CDR3 is 15 residues long. Germline V gene data show CDR1 as LNHDA and CDR2 as SQIVND (reference sequence). V dropped 1 base and J dropped 6 bases, with 10 bases sitting between them. The sequence derives from a man aged 45-60 years in good health. Sequenced sample: blood. The V and J genes are TRBV19 and TRBJ1-6; D not resolved. The CDR3 DNA follows: TGTGCCAGTAGTATAGCCGGAAAGAGTAATTCACCCCTCCACTTT. It codes for CASSIAGKSNSPLHF.